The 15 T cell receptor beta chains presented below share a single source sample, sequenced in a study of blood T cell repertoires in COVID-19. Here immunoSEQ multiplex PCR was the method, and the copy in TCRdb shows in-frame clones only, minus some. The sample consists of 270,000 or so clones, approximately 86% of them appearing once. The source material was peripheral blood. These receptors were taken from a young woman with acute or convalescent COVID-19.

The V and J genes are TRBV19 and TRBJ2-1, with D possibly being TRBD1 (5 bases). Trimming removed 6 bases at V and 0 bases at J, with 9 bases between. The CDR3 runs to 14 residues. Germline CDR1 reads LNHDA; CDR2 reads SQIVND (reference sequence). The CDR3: CASSREYSYNEQFF. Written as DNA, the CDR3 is TGTGCCAGTAGCAGGGAATACTCCTACAATGAGCAGTTCTTC.

CDR3 coding DNA: TGTGCCAGCAGCCTCCGAATAGACACTGAAGCTTTCTTT. Translation: CASSLRIDTEAFF. The rearrangement uses TRBV27 and TRBJ1-1; D unresolved. Germline V gives CDR1 MNHEY, CDR2 SMNVEV (reference sequence). Trimming took 6 bases from V and 3 from J, leaving 11 bases between them. CDR3 length: 13 residues.

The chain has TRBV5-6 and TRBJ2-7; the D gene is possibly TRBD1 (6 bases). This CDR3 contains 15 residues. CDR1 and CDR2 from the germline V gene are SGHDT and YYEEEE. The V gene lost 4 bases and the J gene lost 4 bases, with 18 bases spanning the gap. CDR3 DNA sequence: TGTGCCAGCAGCAAAATGACAGGCCCATGGTACGAGCAGTACTTC. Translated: CASSKMTGPWYEQYF. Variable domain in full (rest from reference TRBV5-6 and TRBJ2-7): DAGVTQSPTHLIKTRGQQVTLRCSPKSGHDTVSWYQQALGQGPQFIFQYYEEEERQRGNFPDRFSGHQFPNYSSELNVNALLLGDSALYLCASSKMTGPWYEQYFGPGTRLTVT.

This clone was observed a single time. DNA for the CDR3: TGTGCCAGCAGCTTAGGGGACAGGTCTAATTCACCCCTCCACTTT. Translating it yields CASSLGDRSNSPLHF. V gene TRBV13 combines with J gene TRBJ1-6; TRBD1 agrees at 7 bases. CDR1 and CDR2 (germline): PRHDT, FYEKMQ (reference sequence). The CDR3 totals 15 residues. V trimming: 0 bases; J trimming: 6 bases; junction bases outside the gene matches: 2.

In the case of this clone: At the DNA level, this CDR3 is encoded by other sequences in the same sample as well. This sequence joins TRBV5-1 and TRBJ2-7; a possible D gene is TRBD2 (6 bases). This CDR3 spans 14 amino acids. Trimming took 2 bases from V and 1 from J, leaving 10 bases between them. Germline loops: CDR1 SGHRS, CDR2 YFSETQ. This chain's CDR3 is CASSFRGSSYEQYF. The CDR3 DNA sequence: TGCGCCAGCAGCTTCCGGGGGTCATCCTACGAGCAGTACTTC. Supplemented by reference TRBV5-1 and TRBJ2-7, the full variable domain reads KAGVTQTPRYLIKTRGQQVTLSCSPISGHRSVSWYQQTPGQGLQFLFEYFSETQRNKGNFPGRFSGRQFSNSRSEMNVSTLELGDSALYLCASSFRGSSYEQYFGPGTRLTVT.

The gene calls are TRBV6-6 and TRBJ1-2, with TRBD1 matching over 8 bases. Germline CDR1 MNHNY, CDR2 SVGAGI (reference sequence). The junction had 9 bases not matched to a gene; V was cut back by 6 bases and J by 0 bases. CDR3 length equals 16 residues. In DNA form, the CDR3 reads TGTGCCAGCAGGACCGGACAGGGCATTACTAACTATGGCTACACCTTC. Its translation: CASRTGQGITNYGYTF.

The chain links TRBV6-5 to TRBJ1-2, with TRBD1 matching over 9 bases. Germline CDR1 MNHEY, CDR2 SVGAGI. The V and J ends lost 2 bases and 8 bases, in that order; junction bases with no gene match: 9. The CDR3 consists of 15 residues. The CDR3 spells CASSYGDPGTGGYTF. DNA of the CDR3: TGTGCCAGCAGTTACGGAGACCCCGGGACAGGGGGCTACACCTTC.

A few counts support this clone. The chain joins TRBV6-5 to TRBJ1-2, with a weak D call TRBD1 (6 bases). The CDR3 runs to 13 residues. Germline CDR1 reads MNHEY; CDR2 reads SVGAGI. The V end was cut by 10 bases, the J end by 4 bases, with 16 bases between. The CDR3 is CATSVGGGYGYTF. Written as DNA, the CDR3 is TGTGCCACCTCGGTAGGGGGTGGCTATGGCTACACCTTC.

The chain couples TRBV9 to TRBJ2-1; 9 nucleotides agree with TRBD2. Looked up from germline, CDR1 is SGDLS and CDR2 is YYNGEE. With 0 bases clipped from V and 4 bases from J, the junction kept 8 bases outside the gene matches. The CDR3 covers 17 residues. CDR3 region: CASSVESSGVTYNEQFF. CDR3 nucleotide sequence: TGTGCCAGCAGCGTAGAGTCTAGCGGGGTTACTTACAATGAGCAGTTCTTC. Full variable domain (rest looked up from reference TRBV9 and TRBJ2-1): DSGVTQTPKHLITATGQRVTLRCSPRSGDLSVYWYQQSLDQGLQFLIQYYNGEERAKGNILERFSAQQFPDLHSELNLSSLELGDSALYFCASSVESSGVTYNEQFFGPGTRLTVL.

The CDR3 loop is CSVDVGVGDEQFF. The CDR3 region has the DNA TGCAGCGTTGATGTGGGAGTTGGCGATGAGCAGTTCTTC. This chain links TRBV29-1 with TRBJ2-1; D may be TRBD2 (5 bases). Germline loops: CDR1 SQVTM, CDR2 ANQGSEA. Trimming took off 3 bases at V and 8 bases at J, with 14 bases between the two ends. This CDR3 has 13 residues.

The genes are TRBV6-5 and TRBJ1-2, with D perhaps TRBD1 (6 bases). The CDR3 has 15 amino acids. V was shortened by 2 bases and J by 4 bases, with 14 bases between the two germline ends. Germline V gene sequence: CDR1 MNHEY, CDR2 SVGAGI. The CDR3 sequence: CASSYLEGGSYGYTF. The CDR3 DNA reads TGTGCCAGCAGTTACCTCGAGGGGGGGAGCTATGGCTACACCTTC.

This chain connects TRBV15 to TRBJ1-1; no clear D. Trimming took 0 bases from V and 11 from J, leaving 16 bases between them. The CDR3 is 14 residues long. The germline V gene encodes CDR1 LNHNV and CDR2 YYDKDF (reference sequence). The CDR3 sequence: CATSRELGRVGAFF. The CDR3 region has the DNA TGTGCCACCAGCAGAGAATTAGGGAGGGTTGGGGCTTTCTTT. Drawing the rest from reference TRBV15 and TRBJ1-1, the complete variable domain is DAMVIQNPRYQVTQFGKPVTLSCSQTLNHNVMYWYQQKSSQAPKLLFHYYDKDFNNEADTPDNFQSRRPNTSFCFLDIRSPGLGDTAMYLCATSRELGRVGAFFGQGTRLTVV.

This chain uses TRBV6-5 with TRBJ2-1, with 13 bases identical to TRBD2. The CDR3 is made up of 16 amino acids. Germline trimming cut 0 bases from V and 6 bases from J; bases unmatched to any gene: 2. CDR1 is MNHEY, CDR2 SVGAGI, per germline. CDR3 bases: TGTGCCAGCAGTTACTCCCGGACTAGCGGGGGCAATGAGCAGTTCTTC. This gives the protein CASSYSRTSGGNEQFF.

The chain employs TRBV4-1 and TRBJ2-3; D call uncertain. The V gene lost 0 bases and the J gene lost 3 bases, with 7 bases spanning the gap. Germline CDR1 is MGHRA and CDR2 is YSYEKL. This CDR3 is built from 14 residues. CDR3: CASSQETRTDTQYF. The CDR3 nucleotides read TGCGCCAGCAGCCAAGAAACCAGAACAGATACGCAGTATTTT.

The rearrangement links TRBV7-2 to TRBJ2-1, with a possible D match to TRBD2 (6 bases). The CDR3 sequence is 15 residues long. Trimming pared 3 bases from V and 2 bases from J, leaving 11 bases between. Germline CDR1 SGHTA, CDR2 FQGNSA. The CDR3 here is CASSLFAGTYNEQFF. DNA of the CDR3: TGTGCCAGCAGCTTGTTCGCGGGGACCTACAATGAGCAGTTCTTC.